These 20 T cell receptor beta chains were sequenced from one sample in a study of T-cell memory formation after mild COVID-19. Each CDR3 protein gets one entry after TCRdb re-called the 5' RACE reads with MiXCR. The repertoire holds roughly 500,000 distinct CDR3 sequences, with 20% as singletons. The specimen was PBMCs or a T cell subset sorted from them (not recorded which). Receptors originate from an adult woman who had mild COVID-19 (a few samples of this study predate the infection). Cell type and time point are not known.

This clonotype was seen a few times. CDR3 nucleotide sequence: TGTGCCAGCAGCCCAGGGGGTGCTAGCACAGATACGCAGTATTTT. Its protein is CASSPGGASTDTQYF. This chain links TRBV7-9 with TRBJ2-3; 7 bases agree with TRBD1. The V and J ends lost 5 bases and 0 bases, in that order; junction bases with no gene match: 5. This CDR3 is built from 15 residues. CDR1 SEHNR and CDR2 FQNEAQ come from the germline V gene (reference sequence).

The chain combines TRBV28 with TRBJ1-1; D unclear. Deletions cut 2 bases from V and 3 bases from J, with 10 bases between. This CDR3 is 14 amino acids long. Germline CDR1 and CDR2: MDHEN and SYDVKM. This chain's CDR3 is CASSLALRDTEAFF. CDR3 coding DNA: TGTGCCAGCAGTTTAGCCTTACGGGACACTGAAGCTTTCTTT.

This clonotype was found a few times. The chain joins TRBV12-3 or TRBV12-4 to TRBJ2-3; 11 bases align to TRBD2. With 5 bases clipped from V and 4 bases from J, the junction kept 8 bases outside the gene matches. The CDR3 is 16 amino acids. The CDR3 protein is CASSHLSGGVADTQYF. DNA of the CDR3: TGTGCCAGCAGTCACCTTAGCGGGGGGGTGGCAGATACGCAGTATTTT.

This clonotype was seen only a few times. The chain carries TRBV20-1 and TRBJ2-1; tentative D call: TRBD2 (5 bases). With 3 bases removed from V and 0 bases from J, the gap between germline ends came to 12 bases. CDR1 is DFQATT and CDR2 is SNEGSKA in the germline V gene (reference sequence). This CDR3 is built from 15 residues. The CDR3 nucleotides are TGCAGTGCTAGGCCGTCAGCGGTCTCCTACAATGAGCAGTTCTTC. It yields the protein CSARPSAVSYNEQFF.

This clonotype has only a few counts. V and J are TRBV7-2 and TRBJ2-3; 7 bases match TRBD2. The CDR3 sequence is 15 residues long. The trim removed 2 bases at V and 2 bases at J, leaving 4 bases unmatched. Germline values: CDR1 SGHTA, CDR2 FQGNSA. CDR3 sequence (DNA): TGTGCCAGCAGCTTAACGGCGGGGGACACAGATACGCAGTATTTT. This encodes CASSLTAGDTDTQYF.

The rearrangement joins TRBV7-6 to TRBJ1-1, with TRBD1 as a possible D gene (5 bases). The germline V gene encodes CDR1 SGHVS and CDR2 FNYEAQ. This CDR3 is built from 15 residues. V was trimmed by 2 bases and J by 2 bases, leaving 12 bases between them. CDR3 residues: CASSLHPGANTEAFF. As DNA, the CDR3 is TGTGCCAGCAGCTTACACCCTGGGGCAAACACTGAAGCTTTCTTT.

The V call is TRBV6-5, the J call TRBJ2-2; 8 bases align to TRBD1. Germline values: CDR1 MNHEY, CDR2 SVGAGI. Trimming took 6 bases from V and 6 from J; bases not matched to a gene: 3. The CDR3 totals 13 residues. CDR3 in DNA: TGTGCCAGCAGCCAGGGGGCGTCCGGGGAGCTGTTTTTT. Its translation is CASSQGASGELFF.

The table lists this clonotype with a few counts. The chain employs TRBV7-9 and TRBJ2-3, with D possibly TRBD2 on 5 matching bases. CDR3 length equals 16 residues. Germline V gives CDR1 SEHNR, CDR2 FQNEAQ (reference sequence). V was pared by 5 bases and J by 0 bases, with 15 bases between. The CDR3 nucleotides are TGTGCCAGCAGCCGCCCTCCGGGGATGAGCACAGATACGCAGTATTTT. This codes for CASSRPPGMSTDTQYF. Variable domain in full (rest from reference TRBV7-9 and TRBJ2-3): DTGVSQNPRHKITKRGQNVTFRCDPISEHNRLYWYRQTLGQGPEFLTYFQNEAQLEKSRLLSDRFSAERPKGSFSTLEIQRTEQGDSAMYLCASSRPPGMSTDTQYFGPGTRLTVL.

This chain connects TRBV7-8 to TRBJ2-7, with 9 bases identical to TRBD2. Germline CDR1 and CDR2: SGHVS and FQNEAQ. CDR3 size: 15 residues. V trimming: 5 bases; J trimming: 4 bases; junction bases outside the gene matches: 9. CDR3 DNA: TGTGCCAGCAGCCCGAGCGGGGGGCGCTTTTACGAGCAGTACTTC. Protein: CASSPSGGRFYEQYF.

This clonotype was seen more than once but under ten times. V usage is TRBV7-9 and J usage is TRBJ2-7; 9 bases line up with TRBD1. Germline V gene sequence: CDR1 SEHNR, CDR2 FQNEAQ (reference sequence). This CDR3 is built from 17 residues. The V segment lost 0 bases and the J segment 4 bases; nucleotides outside the gene matches: 10. The CDR3 loop is CASSLAFAGQGSYEQYF. The DNA of the CDR3 is TGTGCCAGCAGCTTAGCATTTGCGGGACAGGGTTCGTACGAGCAGTACTTC.

The chain joins TRBV18 to TRBJ1-2; perhaps TRBD1 as D (5 bases). V was shortened by 2 bases and J by 4 bases, with 14 bases between the two germline ends. Germline V lookup: CDR1 KGHSH, CDR2 LQKENI. This CDR3 comprises 15 residues. CDR3 in amino acids: CASSPSGTTGYGYTF. CDR3 DNA sequence: TGTGCCAGCTCACCATCCGGGACTACCGGCTATGGCTACACCTTC.

V is TRBV20-1 and J is TRBJ2-1, with 10 bases identical to TRBD2. V dropped 5 bases and J dropped 5; count of bases not matched to a gene: 21. Germline values: CDR1 DFQATT, CDR2 SNEGSKA (reference sequence). The CDR3 is made up of 19 amino acids. CDR3 DNA sequence: TGCAGTGCTCCCTCCCCCCTAAAATTGGTAGCGGGAGGTCACAATGAGCAGTTCTTC. Encoded protein: CSAPSPLKLVAGGHNEQFF.

The chain is built from TRBV5-1 and TRBJ2-3; 7 bases align to TRBD1. Germline V gene data show CDR1 as SGHRS and CDR2 as YFSETQ. This CDR3 comprises 17 residues. After removal of 3 bases from V and 0 bases from J, the junction contained 10 bases not matched to a gene. CDR3 residues: CASSSPATGPSTDTQYF. CDR3 in DNA: TGCGCCAGCAGCTCCCCGGCGACAGGGCCTAGCACAGATACGCAGTATTTT.

This clonotype occurred many times. This chain uses TRBV3-1 with TRBJ2-3; D not resolved. The CDR3 is made up of 16 amino acids. Germline V gives CDR1 LGHDT, CDR2 YNNKEL (reference sequence). V lost 4 bases and J lost 2, with 16 bases in between. The chain's CDR3 is CASSPRWTEFTDTQYF. Here the CDR3 DNA reads TGTGCCAGCAGCCCCCGATGGACCGAGTTCACAGATACGCAGTATTTT.

CDR3 DNA: TGTGCCAGCAGCGACCCCAATCCCACAGATACGCAGTATTTT. It encodes CASSDPNPTDTQYF. The chain links TRBV4-2 to TRBJ2-3; D ambiguous. Trimming took 5 bases from V and 2 from J, leaving 11 bases between them. The CDR3 consists of 14 residues. CDR1 is LGHNA, CDR2 YNFKEQ, per germline.

This sequence joins TRBV12-3 or TRBV12-4 and TRBJ2-2; TRBD2 aligns across 8 bases. There are 15 residues in the CDR3. Trimming took 5 bases from V and 4 from J; bases not matched to a gene: 6. CDR3 loop: CASSPWAGGTGELFF. The CDR3 DNA is TGTGCCAGCAGTCCGTGGGCGGGAGGCACCGGGGAGCTGTTTTTT.

This clonotype was seen a handful of times. J is TRBJ2-1 and V is TRBV7-2; tentative D call: TRBD2 (7 bases). CDR1 is SGHTA and CDR2 is FQGNSA in the germline V gene. This CDR3 has 14 amino acids. The germline V and J ends were trimmed by 4 bases and 4 bases, with 11 bases remaining between them. Written as DNA, the CDR3 is TGTGCCAGCAGCTGGCGGGGGCATTACAATGAGCAGTTCTTC. Translation: CASSWRGHYNEQFF.

V usage is TRBV6-6 and J usage is TRBJ2-5; 7 bases fit TRBD1. The CDR3 is 14 amino acids. The germline gives CDR1 MNHNY, CDR2 SVGAGI (reference sequence). V gave up 5 bases and J gave up 2 bases; unmatched junction bases: 5. The CDR3, as DNA: TGTGCCAGCAGTCGCCGGGACAGTCAAGAGACCCAGTACTTC. It codes for CASSRRDSQETQYF.

This clonotype showed up just a few times. V gene TRBV4-1 combines with J gene TRBJ2-7; the match to TRBD2 covers 10 bases. CDR3 length: 15 residues. The germline V gene has CDR1 MGHRA and CDR2 YSYEKL. The J segment lost 3 bases and the V segment lost 1 base, leaving 3 bases of the junction unmatched. Here the CDR3 reads CASSQGGTSVYEQYF. The CDR3 DNA sequence: TGCGCCAGCAGCCAAGGGGGGACTAGCGTCTACGAGCAGTACTTC.

This clonotype turned up a few times. This chain joins TRBV6-6 and TRBJ1-3; no definite D call. The CDR3 covers 15 residues. V lost 2 bases and J lost 0, with 8 bases in between. CDR1 is MNHNY, CDR2 SVGAGI, per germline (reference sequence). The CDR3 sequence is CASSYGFTSGNTIYF. In DNA, the CDR3 is TGTGCCAGCAGTTACGGGTTCACCTCTGGAAACACCATATATTTT.